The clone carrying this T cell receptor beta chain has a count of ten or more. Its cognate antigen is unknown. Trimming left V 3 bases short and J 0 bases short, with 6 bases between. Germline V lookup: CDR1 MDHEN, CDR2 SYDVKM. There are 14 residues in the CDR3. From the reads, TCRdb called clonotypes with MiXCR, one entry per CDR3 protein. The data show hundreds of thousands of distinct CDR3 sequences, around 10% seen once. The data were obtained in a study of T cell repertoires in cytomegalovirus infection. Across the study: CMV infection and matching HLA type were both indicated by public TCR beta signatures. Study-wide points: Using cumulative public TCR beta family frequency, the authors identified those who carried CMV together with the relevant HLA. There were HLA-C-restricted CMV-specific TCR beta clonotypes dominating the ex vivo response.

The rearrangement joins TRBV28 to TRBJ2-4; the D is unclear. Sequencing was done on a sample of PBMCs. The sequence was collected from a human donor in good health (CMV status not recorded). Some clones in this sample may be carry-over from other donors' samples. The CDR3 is CASSLILAKNIQYF. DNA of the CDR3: TGTGCCAGCAGTTTGATCCTAGCCAAAAACATTCAGTACTTC.